The subject of this entry is one T cell receptor (beta chain). With a much larger clone just one base away, this may be a read error. This CDR3 contains 13 residues. Germline V gene sequence: CDR1 SSHAT, CDR2 FNYEAQ (reference sequence). With 1 base clipped from V and 6 bases from J, the junction kept 1 base outside the gene matches. This sample is drawn from a study of response to subunit inactivated influenza vaccine. In TCRdb, the RT-PCR reads were re-called with MiXCR into one record per CDR3 protein. This table holds about 800,000 distinct CDR3 sequences, approximately 22% found once. The clonotype originates from a man aged 50-60 years who received an inactivated influenza vaccine. The V gene is TRBV7-7, the J gene TRBJ2-7, with 9 bases fitting TRBD2. The sample here was PBMCs from blood, taken 5 days after vaccination. The chain's CDR3 is CASSLGREGEQYF. DNA for the CDR3: TGTGCCAGCAGCTTAGGGCGGGAGGGCGAGCAGTACTTC.